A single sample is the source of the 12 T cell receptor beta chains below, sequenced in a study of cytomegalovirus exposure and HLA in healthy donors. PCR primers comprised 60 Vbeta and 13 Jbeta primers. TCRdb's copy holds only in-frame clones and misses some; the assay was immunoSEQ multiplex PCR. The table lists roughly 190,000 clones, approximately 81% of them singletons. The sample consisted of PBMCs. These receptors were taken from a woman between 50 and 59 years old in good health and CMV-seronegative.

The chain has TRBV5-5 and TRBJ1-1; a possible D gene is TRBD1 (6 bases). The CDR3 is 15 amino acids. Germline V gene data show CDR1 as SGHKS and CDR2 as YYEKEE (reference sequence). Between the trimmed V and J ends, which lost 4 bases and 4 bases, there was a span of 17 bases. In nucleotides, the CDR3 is TGTGCCAGCAGCGGCGAGGGGACAATGGGCACTGAAGCTTTCTTT. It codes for CASSGEGTMGTEAFF.

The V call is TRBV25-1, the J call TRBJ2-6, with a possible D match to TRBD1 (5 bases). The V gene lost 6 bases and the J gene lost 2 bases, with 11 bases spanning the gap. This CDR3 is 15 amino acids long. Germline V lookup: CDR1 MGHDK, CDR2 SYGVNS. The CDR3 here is CASRQAGTGANVLTF. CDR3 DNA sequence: TGTGCCAGCAGGCAGGCAGGGACTGGGGCCAACGTCCTGACTTTC.

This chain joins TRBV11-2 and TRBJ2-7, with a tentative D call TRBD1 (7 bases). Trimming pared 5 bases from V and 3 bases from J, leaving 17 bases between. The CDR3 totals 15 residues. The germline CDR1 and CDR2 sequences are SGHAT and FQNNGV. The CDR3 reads CASSKTGWGDYEQYF. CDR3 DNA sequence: TGTGCCAGCAGCAAGACAGGGTGGGGGGACTACGAGCAGTACTTC. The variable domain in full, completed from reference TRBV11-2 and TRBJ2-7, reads EAGVAQSPRYKIIEKRQSVAFWCNPISGHATLYWYQQILGQGPKLLIQFQNNGVVDDSQLPKDRFSAERLKGVDSTLKIQPAKLEDSAVYLCASSKTGWGDYEQYFGPGTRLTVT.

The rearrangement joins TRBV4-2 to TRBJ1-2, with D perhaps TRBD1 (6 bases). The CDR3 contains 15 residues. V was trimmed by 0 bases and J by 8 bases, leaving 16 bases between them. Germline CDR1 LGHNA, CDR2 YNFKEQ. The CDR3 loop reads CASSQEGGGLYGYTF. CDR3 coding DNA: TGTGCCAGCAGCCAAGAGGGAGGGGGGCTTTACGGCTACACCTTC.

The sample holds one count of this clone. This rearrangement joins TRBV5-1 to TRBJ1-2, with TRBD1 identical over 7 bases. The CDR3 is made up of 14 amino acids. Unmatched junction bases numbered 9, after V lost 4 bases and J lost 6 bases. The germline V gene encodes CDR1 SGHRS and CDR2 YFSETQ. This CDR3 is CASSPMTGNNGYTF. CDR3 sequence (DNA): TGCGCCAGCAGCCCAATGACAGGGAATAATGGCTACACCTTC.

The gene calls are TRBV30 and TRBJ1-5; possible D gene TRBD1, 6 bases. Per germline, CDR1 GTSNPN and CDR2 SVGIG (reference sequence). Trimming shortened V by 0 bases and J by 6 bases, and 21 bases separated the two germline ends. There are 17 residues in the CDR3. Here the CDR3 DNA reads TGTGCCTGGAGTGTACCACAAAAACACAGGGAAGGTCAGCCCCAGCATTTT. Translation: CAWSVPQKHREGQPQHF.

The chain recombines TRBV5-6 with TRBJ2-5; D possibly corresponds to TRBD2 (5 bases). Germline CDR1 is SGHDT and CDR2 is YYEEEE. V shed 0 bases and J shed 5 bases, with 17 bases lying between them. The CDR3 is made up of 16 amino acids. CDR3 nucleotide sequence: TGTGCCAGCAGCTTGGCCCCCAGCGGTTATAGGGAGACCCAGTACTTC. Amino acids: CASSLAPSGYRETQYF.

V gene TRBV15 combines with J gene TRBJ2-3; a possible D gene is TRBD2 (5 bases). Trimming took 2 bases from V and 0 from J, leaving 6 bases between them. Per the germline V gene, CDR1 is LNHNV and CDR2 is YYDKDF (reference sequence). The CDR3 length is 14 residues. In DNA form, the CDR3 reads TGTGCCACCAGCAGAACTAGAAGCACAGATACGCAGTATTTT. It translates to CATSRTRSTDTQYF.

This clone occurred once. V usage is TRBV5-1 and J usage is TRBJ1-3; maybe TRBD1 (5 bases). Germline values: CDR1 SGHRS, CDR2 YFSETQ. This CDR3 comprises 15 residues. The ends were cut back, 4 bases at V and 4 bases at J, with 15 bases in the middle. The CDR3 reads CASSRGSADGNTIYF. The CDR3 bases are TGCGCCAGCAGCCGGGGGTCGGCGGACGGAAACACCATATATTTT.

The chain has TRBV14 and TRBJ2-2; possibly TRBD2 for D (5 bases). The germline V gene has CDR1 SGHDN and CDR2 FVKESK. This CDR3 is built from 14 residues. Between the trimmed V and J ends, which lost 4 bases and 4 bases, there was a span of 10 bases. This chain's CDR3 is CASSLRGSTGELFF. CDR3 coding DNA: TGTGCCAGCAGCCTCCGAGGGAGCACCGGGGAGCTGTTTTTT.

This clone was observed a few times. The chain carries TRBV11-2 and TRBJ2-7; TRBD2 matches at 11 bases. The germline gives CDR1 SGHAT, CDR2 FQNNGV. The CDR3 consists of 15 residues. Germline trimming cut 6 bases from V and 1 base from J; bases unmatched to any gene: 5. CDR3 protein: CASSKTSGGSYEQYF. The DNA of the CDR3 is TGTGCCAGCAGTAAAACTAGCGGGGGTTCCTACGAGCAGTACTTC.

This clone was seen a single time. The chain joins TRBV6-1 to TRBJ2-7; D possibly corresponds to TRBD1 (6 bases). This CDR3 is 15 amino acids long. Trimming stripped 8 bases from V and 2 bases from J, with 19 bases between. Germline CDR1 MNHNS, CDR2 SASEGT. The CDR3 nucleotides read TGTGCCAGCGTGGGATGGGGGCAGGGCCCCTACGAGCAGTACTTC. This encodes CASVGWGQGPYEQYF.